This is a list of T cell receptor beta chains from one sample in a study of blood T cell repertoires in COVID-19. TCRdb's table, derived via immunoSEQ multiplex PCR, lists solely in-frame clones and lacks some. The repertoire holds 100,000 or so clones, with about 85% as singletons. Sequencing input: peripheral blood. The receptors shown here come from a woman in her seventies with active or convalescent COVID-19. Both conserved end residues are part of each CDR3. A D gene is named only where the DNA matches it firmly. Size tells how often a clone was seen (once, few, many) or the class of an expanded clone, and some rows leave it out.

NA	12	TRBV6-1	TRBJ2-1	NA	CASSDHGNEQFF	TGTGCCAGCAGTGATCACGGCAATGAGCAGTTCTTC
NA	12	TRBV5-1	TRBJ1-1	NA	CASSLERRGAFF	TGCGCCAGCAGCTTGGAACGGAGAGGAGCTTTCTTT
TRBD2	15	TRBV20-1	TRBJ2-1	NA	CSASQASGRLNEQFF	TGCAGTGCTAGTCAAGCGAGCGGGAGGTTAAATGAGCAGTTCTTC
TRBD2	16	TRBV28	TRBJ2-7	NA	CASSFLAGVAIHEQYF	TGTGCCAGCAGTTTCCTAGCGGGAGTAGCAATCCACGAGCAGTACTTC
TRBD1	15	TRBV5-4	TRBJ2-3	NA	CASSGQGGGTDTQYF	TGTGCCAGCAGCGGACAGGGAGGCGGCACAGATACGCAGTATTTT
TRBD1	16	TRBV15	TRBJ1-6	NA	CATSGRTGAKNSPLHF	TGTGCCACCAGTGGGAGGACAGGGGCTAAGAATTCACCCCTCCACTTT
NA	12	TRBV30	TRBJ1-2	NA	CAWSEQFGGFTF	TGTGCCTGGAGCGAGCAGTTCGGGGGGTTTACCTTC
TRBD2	15	TRBV27	TRBJ2-3	few	CASSIAGALTDTQYF	TGTGCCAGCAGTATAGCGGGGGCGCTCACAGATACGCAGTATTTT
TRBD1	13	TRBV12-3/TRBV12-4	TRBJ1-2	NA	CASSIRGRYGYTF	TGTGCCAGCAGTATCAGGGGGCGGTACGGCTACACCTTC
TRBD2	15	TRBV20-1	TRBJ2-1	NA	CSASSLAGVYNEQFF	TGCAGTGCTAGTTCACTAGCGGGAGTCTACAATGAGCAGTTCTTC
TRBD1	14	TRBV5-1	TRBJ1-6	few	CASTLGRGNSPLHF	TGCGCCAGCACCCTCGGCAGGGGGAATTCACCCCTCCACTTT
NA	13	TRBV18	TRBJ2-5	NA	CASSPGTLETQYF	TGTGCCAGCTCACCCGGGACACTAGAGACCCAGTACTTC
NA	15	TRBV7-2	TRBJ1-4	NA	CASSPGGAGNEKLFF	TGTGCCAGCAGCCCCGGGGGGGCAGGGAATGAAAAACTGTTTTTT
TRBD2	18	TRBV4-3	TRBJ2-2	NA	CASSQDLASGGRTGELFF	TGCGCCAGCAGCCAAGATTTAGCTAGCGGGGGGAGAACCGGGGAGCTGTTTTTT
TRBD2	15	TRBV28	TRBJ2-5	NA	CASSTFSGRKETQYF	TGTGCCAGCAGCACATTTAGCGGGAGGAAGGAGACCCAGTACTTC
TRBD1	15	TRBV7-9	TRBJ1-3	NA	CASSRQGASGNTIYF	TGTGCCAGCAGCAGACAGGGGGCGTCGGGAAACACCATATATTTT
TRBD1	15	TRBV7-2	TRBJ2-2	once	CASSSTDRATGELFF	TGTGCCAGCAGCTCTACGGACAGGGCCACCGGGGAGCTGTTTTTT
TRBD1	16	TRBV7-9	TRBJ1-1	NA	CASSLAIGQGGTEAFF	TGTGCCAGCAGCTTAGCGATCGGACAGGGTGGGACTGAAGCTTTCTTT
NA	13	TRBV4-1	TRBJ2-7	NA	CASSQEGSRVQYF	TGCGCCAGCAGCCAAGAGGGCTCGAGGGTTCAGTACTTC
NA	14	TRBV18	TRBJ2-6	NA	CASSPSPGANVLTF	TGTGCCAGCTCACCCTCCCCTGGGGCCAACGTCCTGACTTTC
TRBD2	16	TRBV7-2	TRBJ2-5	NA	CASSLVLGAGGETQYF	TGTGCCAGCAGCCTAGTCTTAGGGGCGGGAGGTGAGACCCAGTACTTC
TRBD1	16	TRBV18	TRBJ1-6	NA	CASSLRTGPNNSPLHF	TGTGCCAGCTCACTGCGGACAGGGCCAAATAATTCACCCCTCCACTTT
TRBD1	14	TRBV7-2	TRBJ2-2	NA	CASSLGRTGGELFF	TGTGCCAGCAGCTTGGGCCGGACAGGGGGTGAGCTGTTTTTT
TRBD1	15	TRBV5-1	TRBJ2-5	NA	CASSLDRVGQETQYF	TGCGCCAGCAGTTTAGACAGGGTTGGGCAAGAGACCCAGTACTTC
NA	16	TRBV7-5	TRBJ2-7	NA	CASLGRTSGTCYEQYF	TGTGCCAGTCTCGGCAGAACTAGCGGGACCTGCTACGAGCAGTACTTC
NA	15	TRBV5-4	TRBJ1-2	NA	CASSFAQGISYGYTF	TGTGCCAGCAGCTTCGCGCAGGGGATCTCCTATGGCTACACCTTC
TRBD1	14	TRBV5-1	TRBJ1-2	NA	CASSLGQGSYGYTF	TGCGCCAGCAGCTTGGGACAGGGGAGCTATGGCTACACCTTC
NA	15	TRBV29-1	TRBJ2-3	NA	CSVESAAASTDTQYF	TGCAGCGTTGAATCAGCGGCGGCGAGCACAGATACGCAGTATTTT
TRBD1	15	TRBV3-1/TRBV3-2	TRBJ1-2	NA	CASSPSYTGEYGYTF	TGTGCCAGCAGCCCTTCTTATACAGGGGAGTATGGCTACACCTTC
NA	15	TRBV6-2/TRBV6-3	TRBJ2-2	NA	CASSYSSLITGELFF	TGTGCCAGCAGTTACTCTAGCTTAATCACCGGGGAGCTGTTTTTT
NA	13	TRBV7-8	TRBJ1-2	once	CASSLSQGYGYTF	TGTGCCAGCAGCTTGTCACAGGGCTATGGCTACACCTTC
NA	12	TRBV18	TRBJ2-5	NA	CASSPIEETQYF	TGTGCCAGCTCACCAATCGAGGAGACCCAGTACTTC
NA	13	TRBV7-9	TRBJ2-3	NA	CASSLLSTDTQYF	TGTGCCAGCAGCTTACTCAGCACAGATACGCAGTATTTT
NA	16	TRBV24-1	TRBJ2-3	NA	CATSDPTLRGTDTQYF	TGTGCCACCAGTGATCCGACTCTCAGGGGCACAGATACGCAGTATTTT
NA	15	TRBV28	TRBJ1-2	NA	CASSLPQAGNYGYTF	TGTGCCAGCAGTCTTCCCCAGGCAGGGAACTATGGCTACACCTTC
NA	14	TRBV19	TRBJ1-2	NA	CASSITGSTYGYTF	TGTGCCAGTAGTATTACAGGGAGCACATATGGCTACACCTTC
TRBD1	15	TRBV19	TRBJ1-2	NA	CASSIERGTGIGYTF	TGTGCCAGTAGTATAGAGAGGGGGACAGGGATCGGCTACACCTTC
TRBD2	17	TRBV19	TRBJ2-5	NA	CASSIGGVAGDRETQYF	TGTGCCAGTAGTATTGGGGGGGTAGCGGGAGACAGAGAGACCCAGTACTTC
NA	14	TRBV15	TRBJ2-1	NA	CATSRDILGNEQFF	TGTGCCACCAGCAGGGACATTCTGGGAAATGAGCAGTTCTTC
NA	16	TRBV7-9	TRBJ1-1	NA	CASRKAGGTRYTEAFF	TGTGCCAGCAGAAAAGCGGGCGGGACTCGATACACTGAAGCTTTCTTT
NA	19	TRBV23-1	TRBJ1-6	NA	CASSQSKGREVSYNSPLHF	TGCGCCAGCAGTCAATCGAAGGGAAGGGAGGTGAGCTATAATTCACCCCTCCACTTT
NA	16	TRBV7-2	TRBJ1-5	few	CASSQGRSGRDQPQHF	TGTGCCAGCAGCCAGGGTCGGTCGGGGAGGGATCAGCCCCAGCATTTT
TRBD1	14	TRBV10-1	TRBJ2-3	NA	CASSSGTGGDTQYF	TGCGCCAGCAGCTCCGGGACAGGGGGGGATACGCAGTATTTT
NA	13	TRBV3-1/TRBV3-2	TRBJ1-2	NA	CASSQDRTKGYTF	TGTGCCAGCAGCCAAGATCGAACAAAAGGCTACACCTTC
NA	14	TRBV28	TRBJ2-3	NA	CASSDRSRTDTQYF	TGTGCCAGCAGTGATAGATCGCGCACAGATACGCAGTATTTT
TRBD1	15	TRBV2	TRBJ2-2	NA	CASSVGQGDTGELFF	TGTGCCAGCAGTGTCGGACAGGGGGACACCGGGGAGCTGTTTTTT
TRBD1	17	TRBV7-8	TRBJ2-1	NA	CASSSYQPGQGANEQFF	TGTGCCAGCAGCTCGTACCAACCGGGACAGGGGGCCAATGAGCAGTTCTTC
NA	11	TRBV20-1	TRBJ2-7	NA	CSASGTYEQYF	TGCAGTGCTAGCGGGACCTACGAGCAGTACTTC
TRBD1	14	TRBV29-1	TRBJ1-2	NA	CSVESRQGISGYTF	TGCAGCGTTGAGTCGCGACAGGGGATCTCCGGCTACACCTTC
TRBD2	15	TRBV3-1/TRBV3-2	TRBJ2-5	NA	CASSPHSGSEETQYF	TGTGCCAGCAGCCCACATAGCGGGAGCGAAGAGACCCAGTACTTC
NA	18	TRBV15	TRBJ2-7	NA	CATSRDPGARQSSYEQYF	TGTGCCACCAGCAGAGATCCTGGGGCTAGACAGAGCTCCTACGAGCAGTACTTC
TRBD1	16	TRBV5-1	TRBJ2-2	NA	CASRAPDRANTGELFF	TGCGCCAGCAGGGCCCCTGACAGGGCAAACACCGGGGAGCTGTTTTTT
NA	14	TRBV19	TRBJ1-5	NA	CASSIPYSNQPQHF	TGTGCCAGTAGTATCCCTTATAGCAATCAGCCCCAGCATTTT
TRBD2	14	TRBV5-1	TRBJ2-7	NA	CASSPASGSGEQYF	TGCGCCAGCAGCCCGGCTAGCGGGAGTGGGGAGCAGTACTTC